One sample yielded the 30 T cell receptor beta chains listed below, sequenced in a study of T cells after yellow fever vaccination. TCRdb reprocessed the 5' RACE reads with MiXCR, giving one entry per CDR3 protein. The sample holds 300,000 to 400,000 distinct CDR3 sequences; under 5% are singletons and the top ten take 20% to 25%. The input for sequencing was PBMCs, taken 5 days after the yellow fever booster vaccination. The receptors stem from a young man who received the YFV17D yellow fever vaccine.

This clonotype has a count of ten or more. The chain carries TRBV9 and TRBJ1-1; D might be TRBD1 (6 bases). Germline V lookup: CDR1 SGDLS, CDR2 YYNGEE. Trimming stripped 4 bases from V and 0 bases from J, with 13 bases between. The CDR3 consists of 15 residues. In DNA form, the CDR3 reads TGTGCCAGCAGCCCCGAGGGGGGCATGAACACTGAAGCTTTCTTT. It yields the protein CASSPEGGMNTEAFF.

The V gene is TRBV20-1, the J gene TRBJ1-1, with TRBD1 as a possible D gene (6 bases). CDR1 DFQATT and CDR2 SNEGSKA come from the germline V gene (reference sequence). Deletions cut 2 bases from V and 0 bases from J, with 13 bases between. This CDR3 has 15 amino acids. Here the CDR3 reads CSARLPGHMNTEAFF. CDR3 bases: TGCAGTGCTAGACTACCGGGACACATGAACACTGAAGCTTTCTTT.

This clonotype turned up a few times. This chain uses TRBV20-1 with TRBJ2-7; TRBD1 aligns across 8 bases. The CDR3 runs to 17 residues. V was clipped by 5 bases and J by 6 bases; unmatched bases: 21. Germline V CDR1 and CDR2: DFQATT, SNEGSKA (reference sequence). The CDR3 sequence: CSAPGRGQGVFLGEQYF. CDR3 coding DNA: TGCAGTGCTCCTGGGAGAGGACAGGGAGTCTTTCTGGGCGAGCAGTACTTC.

The chain carries TRBV6-5 and TRBJ2-1; no clear D. CDR3 length equals 15 residues. CDR1 and CDR2 from the germline V gene are MNHEY and SVGAGI. Trimming left V 5 bases short and J 4 bases short, with 15 bases between. CDR3 residues: CASSPDWGRYNEQFF. For the CDR3, the DNA is TGTGCCAGCAGTCCCGACTGGGGTCGGTACAATGAGCAGTTCTTC.

This clonotype turned up a few times. J is TRBJ2-1 and V is TRBV12-3 or TRBV12-4; 10 bases are shared with TRBD2. Trimming at V came to 5 bases and at J to 3 bases, leaving 7 bases not matched to a gene. The CDR3 extends over 16 amino acids. CDR3 protein: CASSVRRTSGYNEQFF. DNA of the CDR3: TGTGCCAGCAGTGTCAGAAGGACTAGCGGCTACAATGAGCAGTTCTTC.

This clonotype showed up many times. The V call is TRBV4-3, the J call TRBJ1-3, with D possibly being TRBD1 (5 bases). The CDR3 length is 16 residues. Germline CDR1 is LGHNA and CDR2 is YSLEER. Trimming took 4 bases from V and 1 from J, leaving 14 bases between them. Here the CDR3 DNA reads TGCGCCAGCAGCCCAAGGCCAGGGACGTCTGGAAACACCATATATTTT. Translated, it gives CASSPRPGTSGNTIYF.

The table lists this clonotype with many counts. The V gene is TRBV29-1, the J gene TRBJ2-3; D is uncertain. The V and J ends lost 3 bases and 4 bases respectively, with 8 bases between them. CDR1 and CDR2 (germline): SQVTM, ANQGSEA. This CDR3 is 12 amino acids long. The CDR3 reads CSVDVAADTQYF. The CDR3 nucleotides read TGCAGCGTTGACGTAGCTGCAGATACGCAGTATTTT.

The chain links TRBV7-2 to TRBJ2-7, with 9 bases that match TRBD1. Germline V gene lookup returns CDR1 SGHTA and CDR2 FQGNSA. The CDR3 contains 16 residues. V was clipped by 5 bases and J by 3 bases; unmatched bases: 11. CDR3 nucleotide sequence: TGTGCCAGCAGCGTCAGGACAGGGGTCAGCTACTACGAGCAGTACTTC. Protein product: CASSVRTGVSYYEQYF.

This clonotype appeared a few times. The rearrangement links TRBV6-1 to TRBJ2-7, with 8 bases aligning to TRBD1. V trimming: 6 bases; J trimming: 2 bases; junction bases outside the gene matches: 6. The CDR3 length is 14 residues. Looked up from germline, CDR1 is MNHNS and CDR2 is SASEGT. DNA for the CDR3: TGTGCCAGCAGAGAACAGGGGGGAACCTACGAGCAGTACTTC. As protein: CASREQGGTYEQYF.

This clonotype was seen ten or more times. The chain is built from TRBV7-2 and TRBJ1-1; D ambiguous. The length of the CDR3 is 15 residues. Trimming pared 5 bases from V and 1 base from J, leaving 14 bases between. The germline CDR1 and CDR2 sequences are SGHTA and FQGNSA. CDR3 in amino acids: CASSPAGIPNTEAFF. For the CDR3, the DNA is TGTGCCAGCAGCCCAGCCGGGATACCGAACACTGAAGCTTTCTTT.

This clonotype was seen a few times. The chain is built from TRBV5-1 and TRBJ2-1; D gene uncertain. CDR1 and CDR2 from the germline V gene are SGHRS and YFSETQ. This CDR3 comprises 13 residues. V lost 0 bases to trimming and J lost 5 bases, with 6 bases between them. CDR3 bases: TGCGCCAGCAGCTTGGCGCAGAACAATGAGCAGTTCTTC. Protein product: CASSLAQNNEQFF.

V is TRBV27 and J is TRBJ1-1, with D tentatively TRBD1 (6 bases). The V and J ends lost 5 bases and 1 base respectively, with 17 bases between them. Germline V gene sequence: CDR1 MNHEY, CDR2 SMNVEV (reference sequence). The CDR3 covers 16 residues. This CDR3 is CASSPPAEGENTEAFF. The CDR3 DNA follows: TGTGCCAGCAGTCCGCCGGCGGAGGGGGAGAACACTGAAGCTTTCTTT.

The gene calls are TRBV5-1 and TRBJ1-3, with 10 positions matching TRBD1. This CDR3 comprises 16 residues. Germline CDR1 and CDR2: SGHRS and YFSETQ. V lost 2 bases and J lost 4; bases outside the gene matches: 6. The CDR3 reads CASSFGTGDRGNTIYF. For the CDR3, the DNA is TGCGCCAGCAGCTTCGGGACAGGGGATAGAGGAAACACCATATATTTT.

The chain is built from TRBV6-2 or TRBV6-3 and TRBJ2-2, with 8 nucleotides matching TRBD2. There are 16 residues in the CDR3. Per germline, CDR1 MNHEY and CDR2 SVGEGT. Trimming at V came to 6 bases and at J to 5 bases, leaving 11 bases not matched to a gene. The CDR3 protein is CASSITGAGVTGELFF. CDR3 DNA sequence: TGTGCCAGCAGCATTACCGGAGCGGGGGTTACCGGGGAGCTGTTTTTT.

The chain recombines TRBV9 with TRBJ1-1; 7 bases map to TRBD1. CDR3 length equals 14 residues. Germline lookup yields CDR1 SGDLS and CDR2 YYNGEE. V shed 2 bases and J 1 base; nucleotides not matched to a gene: 2. In nucleotides, the CDR3 is TGTGCCAGCAGCGTCACAGGGGCGAACACTGAAGCTTTCTTT. Translation: CASSVTGANTEAFF.

There are a few counts of this clonotype. V is TRBV7-2 and J is TRBJ2-6; TRBD2 might be the D (5 bases). The CDR3 consists of 16 residues. Germline values: CDR1 SGHTA, CDR2 FQGNSA. V gave up 3 bases and J gave up 0 bases, with 9 bases separating them. This chain's CDR3 is CASSLDFFSGANVLTF. Here the CDR3 DNA reads TGTGCCAGCAGCTTGGACTTCTTCTCTGGGGCCAACGTCCTGACTTTC.

The rearrangement links TRBV5-1 to TRBJ2-1, with D possibly TRBD1 on 6 matching bases. The germline gives CDR1 SGHRS, CDR2 YFSETQ. This CDR3 has 14 residues. Trimming took off 0 bases at V and 6 bases at J, with 10 bases between the two ends. The CDR3 spells CASSLDRAGNEQFF. The CDR3 DNA is TGCGCCAGCAGCTTGGACAGGGCGGGCAATGAGCAGTTCTTC.

This clonotype was recorded at least ten times. The V call is TRBV6-4, the J call TRBJ2-3; tentative D call: TRBD2 (6 bases). Germline V gene lookup returns CDR1 MRHNA and CDR2 SNTAGT. Trimming stripped 0 bases from V and 4 bases from J, with 11 bases between. The CDR3 extends over 15 amino acids. For the CDR3, the DNA is TGTGCCAGCAGTGACTCTGGGGGGTCCGCAGATACGCAGTATTTT. The encoded protein is CASSDSGGSADTQYF.

Ten or more counts support this clonotype. This chain uses TRBV6-5 with TRBJ2-3, with 8 bases that match TRBD1. Germline CDR1 MNHEY, CDR2 SVGAGI. The CDR3 runs 15 residues. With V trimmed by 2 bases and J by 4 bases, 5 bases remained unmatched. The chain's CDR3 is CASSYGRGRSDTQYF. Here the CDR3 DNA reads TGTGCCAGCAGTTACGGCAGGGGGCGATCAGATACGCAGTATTTT.

This clonotype has more than one count but fewer than ten. This chain joins TRBV6-1 and TRBJ2-5; the D gene is possibly TRBD1 (6 bases). V was clipped by 4 bases and J by 4 bases, with 10 bases between them. CDR3 length: 13 residues. Per germline, CDR1 MNHNS and CDR2 SASEGT. The CDR3: CASSGTGLETQYF. CDR3 DNA: TGTGCCAGCAGTGGCACAGGGTTAGAGACCCAGTACTTC.

This CDR3 is CSALPGGRVEQYV. DNA of the CDR3: TGCAGTGCTCTACCGGGGGGGCGGGTCGAGCAGTACGTC. The chain carries TRBV20-1 and TRBJ2-7, with 8 bases aligning to TRBD2. CDR3 length: 13 amino acids. Germline assignment: CDR1 DFQATT and CDR2 SNEGSKA (reference sequence). V shed 5 bases, J shed 6 bases, and the junction held 9 bases outside the gene matches.

This clonotype was seen more than once but under ten times. The chain employs TRBV29-1 and TRBJ1-1; the D is unclear. The germline CDR1 and CDR2 sequences are SQVTM and ANQGSEA. The CDR3 has 13 amino acids. The ends were cut back, 1 base at V and 3 bases at J, with 9 bases in the middle. The CDR3 coding sequence is TGCAGCGTTGAAGGGGGATGGGACACTGAAGCTTTCTTT. Translated: CSVEGGWDTEAFF.

This clonotype was seen a handful of times. J is TRBJ2-5 and V is TRBV12-3 or TRBV12-4; D is perhaps TRBD2 (6 bases). CDR3 size: 14 residues. The ends were cut back, 1 base at V and 7 bases at J, with 13 bases in the middle. Here the CDR3 DNA reads TGTGCCAGCAGTTTAGGAGGGATGGAGGGGACCCAGTACTTC. Its translation is CASSLGGMEGTQYF.

This clonotype was picked up a small number of times. CDR3 sequence (DNA): TGTGCCAGCAGTTACGGGACTAGCGGAGATACGCAGTATTTT. Translated: CASSYGTSGDTQYF. The rearrangement links TRBV6-5 to TRBJ2-3; TRBD2 matches 11 bases. The CDR3 is made up of 14 amino acids. In germline, CDR1 is MNHEY, CDR2 SVGAGI. The ends lost 2 bases at V and 5 bases at J; junction bases unmatched: 0.

This clonotype was picked up many times. The chain combines TRBV11-2 with TRBJ2-3; D is possibly TRBD1 or TRBD2 (5 bases each). V was shortened by 6 bases and J by 4 bases, with 14 bases between the two germline ends. This CDR3 is 14 amino acids long. Germline-derived CDR1 and CDR2 are SGHAT and FQNNGV. CDR3 residues: CASRVREGSDTQYF. CDR3 nucleotide sequence: TGTGCCAGCAGGGTCAGAGAGGGGTCAGATACGCAGTATTTT. Variable domain in full (rest from reference TRBV11-2 and TRBJ2-3): EAGVAQSPRYKIIEKRQSVAFWCNPISGHATLYWYQQILGQGPKLLIQFQNNGVVDDSQLPKDRFSAERLKGVDSTLKIQPAKLEDSAVYLCASRVREGSDTQYFGPGTRLTVL.

The sample holds a few counts of this clonotype. The chain couples TRBV20-1 to TRBJ2-1, with 9 bases matching TRBD2. V shed 0 bases and J 7 bases; nucleotides not matched to a gene: 7. The CDR3 loop spans 15 amino acids. Germline V CDR1 and CDR2: DFQATT, SNEGSKA (reference sequence). The CDR3 bases are TGCAGTGCTAGAGAAGGCGGGGGGGCAGATAATGAGCAGTTCTTC. This sequence encodes CSAREGGGADNEQFF.

This clonotype was counted ten times or more. The rearrangement uses TRBV30 and TRBJ2-5; TRBD1 matches 10 bases. Per germline, CDR1 GTSNPN and CDR2 SVGIG (reference sequence). The V gene end was trimmed by 0 bases and the J gene end by 5 bases; junction bases not matched to a gene: 6. CDR3 size: 15 residues. CDR3 region: CAWSVLGTGAETQYF. CDR3 coding DNA: TGTGCCTGGAGTGTACTCGGGACAGGGGCGGAGACCCAGTACTTC. Combining the CDR3 with reference TRBV30 and TRBJ2-5 gives the whole variable domain SQTIHQWPATLVQPVGSPLSLECTVEGTSNPNLYWYRQAAGRGLQLLFYSVGIGQISSEVPQNLSASRPQDRQFILSSKKLLLSDSGFYLCAWSVLGTGAETQYFGPGTRLLVL.

The table lists this clonotype with a few counts. The V call is TRBV24-1, the J call TRBJ2-1; TRBD1 is a possible D gene (6 bases). Germline lookup yields CDR1 KGHDR and CDR2 SFDVKD. This CDR3 is 16 amino acids long. Trimming stripped 0 bases from V and 3 bases from J, with 11 bases between. The CDR3 sequence is CATSDLPGDNYNEQFF. The CDR3 DNA is TGTGCCACCAGTGATTTGCCTGGGGACAACTACAATGAGCAGTTCTTC.

This clonotype was seen at least ten times. The rearrangement links TRBV6-2 or TRBV6-3 to TRBJ1-1; D is possibly TRBD1 (5 bases). Germline V gives CDR1 MNHEY, CDR2 SVGEGT. Trimming left V 6 bases short and J 7 bases short, with 33 bases between. The CDR3 has 19 amino acids. The CDR3 region has the DNA TGTGCCAGCAGACGGAGGCCAGCACTCAGGGTAGGACGGGACGGTGAAGCTTTCTTT. Its protein is CASRRRPALRVGRDGEAFF.

This clonotype has a count of ten or more. This chain links TRBV27 with TRBJ1-6, with TRBD1 as a possible D gene (5 bases). The CDR3 contains 14 residues. V was trimmed by 6 bases and J by 7 bases, leaving 13 bases between them. CDR1 and CDR2 (germline): MNHEY, SMNVEV (reference sequence). CDR3 sequence: CASSPQGGNSPLHF. The CDR3 coding sequence is TGTGCCAGCAGCCCCCAGGGAGGAAATTCACCCCTCCACTTT.